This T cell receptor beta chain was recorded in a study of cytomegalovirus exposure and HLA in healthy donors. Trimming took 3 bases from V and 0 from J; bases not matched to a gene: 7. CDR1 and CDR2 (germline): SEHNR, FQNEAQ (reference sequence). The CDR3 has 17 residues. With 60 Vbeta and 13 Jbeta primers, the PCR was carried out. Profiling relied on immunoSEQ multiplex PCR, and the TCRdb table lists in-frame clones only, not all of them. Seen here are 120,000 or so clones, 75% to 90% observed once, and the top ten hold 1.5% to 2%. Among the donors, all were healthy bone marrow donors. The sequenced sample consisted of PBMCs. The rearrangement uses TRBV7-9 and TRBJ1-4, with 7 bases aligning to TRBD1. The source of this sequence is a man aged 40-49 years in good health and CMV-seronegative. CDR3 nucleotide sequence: TGTGCCAGCAGCTTGGTAGGGACAGCCCCAACTAATGAAAAACTGTTTTTT. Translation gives CASSLVGTAPTNEKLFF. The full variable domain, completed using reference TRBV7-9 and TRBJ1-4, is DTGVSQNPRHKITKRGQNVTFRCDPISEHNRLYWYRQTLGQGPEFLTYFQNEAQLEKSRLLSDRFSAERPKGSFSTLEIQRTEQGDSAMYLCASSLVGTAPTNEKLFFGSGTQLSVL.